These 29 T cell receptor beta chains originate from one sample sequenced in a study of identical twins. TCRdb reprocessed the 5' RACE reads with MiXCR, giving one entry per CDR3 protein. The table shows hundreds of thousands of distinct CDR3 sequences, with around 6.1% occurring only once. The source material was naive T cells sorted from blood. These receptor sequences come from a man aged 18 to 30 in good health.

This clonotype was seen ten or more times. The chain joins TRBV29-1 to TRBJ2-1; maybe TRBD2 (5 bases). The CDR3 is 13 residues long. CDR1 is SQVTM and CDR2 is ANQGSEA in the germline V gene. V lost 7 bases, J lost 6 bases, and 16 bases lay in between. CDR3 bases: TGCAGCGCCCTGGGGAGCAGGAGCAATGAGCAGTTCTTC. As protein: CSALGSRSNEQFF.

There are a few counts of this clonotype. The gene calls are TRBV20-1 and TRBJ2-7; D uncertain. V gave up 0 bases and J gave up 0 bases, with 6 bases separating them. This CDR3 region has 13 residues. The germline V gene encodes CDR1 DFQATT and CDR2 SNEGSKA (reference sequence). This CDR3 is CSARDPGSYEQYV. DNA of the CDR3: TGCAGTGCTAGAGATCCGGGCTCCTACGAGCAGTACGTC.

This clonotype was seen only a few times. V is TRBV20-1 and J is TRBJ1-5; tentative D call: TRBD1 (5 bases). The germline V gene encodes CDR1 DFQATT and CDR2 SNEGSKA (reference sequence). This CDR3 is 15 amino acids long. Trimming pared 2 bases from V and 6 bases from J, leaving 17 bases between. The DNA for the CDR3 is TGCAGTGCTAGAAACTCCCAGGGCGGTGGTCAGCCCCAGCATTTT. It translates to CSARNSQGGGQPQHF.

This clonotype has ten or more counts. V and J are TRBV7-4 and TRBJ2-2; the D gene is possibly TRBD1 (5 bases). CDR1 is SGHVT, CDR2 SQSDAQ, per germline. V dropped 4 bases and J dropped 6 bases, with 18 bases sitting between them. This CDR3 has 16 residues. The CDR3 DNA is TGTGCCAGCAGCTCTGGGGCGGTCGTAACGTCCGGGGAGCTGTTTTTT. This encodes CASSSGAVVTSGELFF.

This clonotype was recorded at least ten times. V usage is TRBV10-3 and J usage is TRBJ2-1; 8 positions agree with TRBD2. V lost 5 bases to trimming and J lost 5 bases; unmatched junction nucleotides: 2. Germline loops: CDR1 ENHRY, CDR2 SYGVKD. The CDR3 runs to 13 residues. CDR3 protein: CAISTSGNNEQFF. CDR3 DNA: TGTGCCATCAGTACTAGCGGAAACAATGAGCAGTTCTTC.

The chain has TRBV11-3 and TRBJ2-3; 11 bases line up with TRBD2. Germline V lookup: CDR1 SGHNT, CDR2 YENEEA. The trim removed 5 bases at V and 3 bases at J, leaving 7 bases unmatched. The CDR3 consists of 16 residues. CDR3 region: CASSPGLAELTDTQYF. CDR3 sequence (DNA): TGTGCCAGCAGCCCGGGACTAGCGGAACTAACAGATACGCAGTATTTT.

The chain employs TRBV20-1 and TRBJ2-2; the D gene is possibly TRBD1 (5 bases). The CDR3 sequence is 14 residues long. V was pared by 2 bases and J by 8 bases, with 15 bases between. CDR1 is DFQATT, CDR2 SNEGSKA, per germline (reference sequence). The CDR3 DNA reads as TGCAGTGCTAGAATCCCAGGGTCAGGGGGGGAGCTGTTTTTT. It specifies CSARIPGSGGELFF.

This clonotype was recorded a few times. The rearrangement joins TRBV11-2 to TRBJ2-1, with D unresolved. The germline CDR1 and CDR2 sequences are SGHAT and FQNNGV. V gave up 0 bases and J gave up 6 bases, with 9 bases separating them. The CDR3 runs to 14 residues. Here the CDR3 DNA reads TGTGCCAGCAGCTTAGACCCAAAGGTCAATGAGCAGTTCTTC. Encoded protein: CASSLDPKVNEQFF.

The gene calls are TRBV20-1 and TRBJ1-4; the D gene is possibly TRBD1 (5 bases). Trimming cost V 6 bases and J 7 bases, with 12 bases left between them. CDR3 length equals 12 residues. The V gene's germline CDR1 is DFQATT and CDR2 SNEGSKA (reference sequence). Written as DNA, the CDR3 is TGCAGTGCCCCCAATAGGGGTGAAAAACTGTTTTTT. Its translation: CSAPNRGEKLFF.

This clonotype appeared many times. This rearrangement joins TRBV20-1 to TRBJ1-5; D unclear. CDR1 and CDR2 (germline): DFQATT, SNEGSKA (reference sequence). CDR3 length equals 11 residues. V was cut by 6 bases and J by 11 bases, with 14 bases left in between. CDR3 in amino acids: CSAPVGVAQHF. The CDR3 nucleotides read TGCAGTGCCCCGGTGGGAGTCGCCCAGCATTTT.

This chain connects TRBV15 to TRBJ2-2; D assignment may be TRBD1 or TRBD2 (6 bases each). The V gene's germline CDR1 is LNHNV and CDR2 YYDKDF (reference sequence). The CDR3 length is 12 residues. Trimming left V 7 bases short and J 5 bases short, with 8 bases between. CDR3 loop: CATKGGTGELFF. The CDR3 nucleotides are TGTGCCACCAAGGGGGGAACCGGGGAGCTGTTTTTT.

This chain uses TRBV7-6 with TRBJ2-6; 9 bases agree with TRBD2. The CDR3 is 18 residues long. Germline loops: CDR1 SGHVS, CDR2 FNYEAQ. Trimming removed 4 bases from V and 0 bases from J; junction bases left unmatched: 7. The chain's CDR3 is CASSSGLAKSSGANVLTF. CDR3 nucleotide sequence: TGTGCCAGCAGCTCAGGACTAGCGAAAAGCTCTGGGGCCAACGTCCTGACTTTC.

The CDR3 loop reads CASSITTSGEYEQYF. The CDR3 bases are TGTGCCAGCAGCATTACGACTAGCGGGGAATACGAGCAGTACTTC. The chain links TRBV7-6 to TRBJ2-7; TRBD2 matches 11 bases. Losses at the gene ends were 5 bases for V and 4 bases for J; bases not matched to a gene: 7. This CDR3 contains 15 residues. Germline CDR1 reads SGHVS; CDR2 reads FNYEAQ.

J is TRBJ1-1 and V is TRBV20-1; 7 positions agree with TRBD1. Looked up from germline, CDR1 is DFQATT and CDR2 is SNEGSKA (reference sequence). The CDR3 is 14 amino acids. V lost 2 bases, J lost 3 bases, and 6 bases stayed unmatched. The CDR3 nucleotides are TGCAGTGCTAGAAACCAGGGGGGAGACACTGAAGCTTTCTTT. It codes for CSARNQGGDTEAFF.

This clonotype was seen at least ten times. The chain has TRBV11-2 and TRBJ1-1; no clear D. Germline-derived CDR1 and CDR2 are SGHAT and FQNNGV. The CDR3 consists of 15 residues. Between the trimmed V and J ends, which lost 3 bases and 0 bases, there was a span of 11 bases. CDR3 in amino acids: CASSLFEIVNTEAFF. The CDR3 nucleotides read TGTGCCAGCAGCTTGTTCGAAATCGTGAACACTGAAGCTTTCTTT.

This clonotype was seen a handful of times. The V call is TRBV25-1, the J call TRBJ2-5; D is unclear. Trimming cost V 7 bases and J 5 bases, with 14 bases left between them. The CDR3 is 13 amino acids. Germline V gene lookup returns CDR1 MGHDK and CDR2 SYGVNS. Written as DNA, the CDR3 is TGTGCCAGCAAAGGGCCGCAACGGGAGACCCAGTACTTC. Translated: CASKGPQRETQYF.

This clonotype has more than one count but fewer than ten. The chain combines TRBV6-5 with TRBJ2-5, with a tentative D call TRBD1 (5 bases). The CDR3 sequence is 14 residues long. Germline lookup yields CDR1 MNHEY and CDR2 SVGAGI. The ends were cut back, 2 bases at V and 1 base at J, with 8 bases in the middle. The CDR3 DNA is TGTGCCAGCAGTTACCGGCAGGGCCAAGAGACCCAGTACTTC. The encoded protein is CASSYRQGQETQYF.

A few counts support this clonotype. The chain joins TRBV6-5 to TRBJ2-1; D perhaps matches TRBD1 (5 bases). V gave up 1 base and J gave up 3 bases, with 13 bases separating them. This CDR3 spans 16 amino acids. CDR1 and CDR2 (germline): MNHEY, SVGAGI. The CDR3 reads CASSYFTTESYNEQFF. DNA of the CDR3: TGTGCCAGCAGTTACTTTACGACAGAGAGCTACAATGAGCAGTTCTTC.

This clonotype was seen at least ten times. CDR3 loop: CATSSRGGRETQYF. In DNA, the CDR3 is TGTGCCACCAGCAGCCGGGGGGGGAGAGAGACCCAGTACTTC. This rearrangement joins TRBV15 to TRBJ2-5; 8 bases are shared with TRBD2. This CDR3 contains 14 residues. The J segment lost 4 bases and the V segment lost 3 bases, leaving 4 bases of the junction unmatched. The germline V gene has CDR1 LNHNV and CDR2 YYDKDF (reference sequence).

V and J are TRBV6-4 and TRBJ2-1, with TRBD2 matching over 10 bases. The V gene's germline CDR1 is MRHNA and CDR2 SNTAGT. This CDR3 has 15 amino acids. The junction had 12 bases not matched to a gene; V was cut back by 7 bases and J by 9 bases. In nucleotides, the CDR3 is TGTGCCAGCACCAGTATAGCGGGAGGCCGGGGTGAGCAGTTCTTC. It is translated as CASTSIAGGRGEQFF.

This clonotype was seen ten or more times. CDR3 loop: CASSPVRGSSYNEQFF. The CDR3, as DNA: TGTGCCAGCAGCCCAGTCAGGGGGAGCTCCTACAATGAGCAGTTCTTC. V and J are TRBV11-2 and TRBJ2-1, with TRBD1 matching over 7 bases. The V and J ends lost 5 bases and 0 bases, in that order; junction bases with no gene match: 7. This CDR3 contains 16 residues. Germline CDR1 SGHAT, CDR2 FQNNGV. Filled out from reference TRBV11-2 and TRBJ2-1, the complete variable domain reads EAGVAQSPRYKIIEKRQSVAFWCNPISGHATLYWYQQILGQGPKLLIQFQNNGVVDDSQLPKDRFSAERLKGVDSTLKIQPAKLEDSAVYLCASSPVRGSSYNEQFFGPGTRLTVL.

V is TRBV27 and J is TRBJ2-3, with TRBD2 matching over 7 bases. Per germline, CDR1 MNHEY and CDR2 SMNVEV (reference sequence). The CDR3 loop spans 15 amino acids. J lost 6 bases, V lost 2 bases, and 8 bases had no gene match. CDR3 nucleotides: TGTGCCAGCAGTTTAGCGGGAGATGGGTGGGATACGCAGTATTTT. Translating it yields CASSLAGDGWDTQYF.

The CDR3 bases are TGTGCCAGCAGGACGAGTACCAACACCGGGGAGCTGTTTTTT. Its protein product is CASRTSTNTGELFF. The chain has TRBV11-1 and TRBJ2-2; D not resolved. Germline values: CDR1 SGHAT, CDR2 FQDESV (reference sequence). Trimming pared 6 bases from V and 2 bases from J, leaving 10 bases between. CDR3 size: 14 residues.

This chain's CDR3 is CASGLGSIRDYGYTF. The CDR3 DNA reads TGTGCTAGTGGTTTGGGCTCGATACGGGACTATGGCTACACCTTC. The chain combines TRBV12-5 with TRBJ1-2; D is uncertain. Trimming stripped 1 base from V and 3 bases from J, with 12 bases between. CDR1 LGHNT and CDR2 FRNRAP come from the germline V gene. This CDR3 has 15 residues.

The chain carries TRBV14 and TRBJ2-3; unclear D gene. Trimming stripped 4 bases from V and 14 bases from J, with 13 bases between. Germline values: CDR1 SGHDN, CDR2 FVKESK. The CDR3 sequence is 11 residues long. CDR3 in amino acids: CASSPLRIWYF. The DNA for the CDR3 is TGTGCCAGCAGCCCACTAAGGATTTGGTATTTT.

This clonotype showed up just a few times. The V call is TRBV5-6, the J call TRBJ2-7; 9 nucleotides align to TRBD1. V gave up 4 bases and J gave up 6 bases; unmatched junction bases: 5. The CDR3 extends over 13 amino acids. Germline assignment: CDR1 SGHDT and CDR2 YYEEEE. The CDR3 nucleotides read TGTGCCAGCAGCGAACAGGGGGCATCCGAGCAGTACTTC. Amino acid sequence: CASSEQGASEQYF.

The chain links TRBV5-1 to TRBJ2-2; possibly TRBD2 for D (6 bases). Germline CDR1 SGHRS, CDR2 YFSETQ. V was pared by 0 bases and J by 5 bases, with 14 bases between. The CDR3 sequence is 16 residues long. The CDR3 here is CASSLGLVLETGELFF. The CDR3 DNA sequence: TGCGCCAGCAGCTTGGGACTAGTACTGGAGACCGGGGAGCTGTTTTTT.

Many counts were recorded for this clonotype. This rearrangement joins TRBV4-3 to TRBJ2-2; D not resolved. The germline V gene has CDR1 LGHNA and CDR2 YSLEER. The CDR3 has 16 amino acids. Trimming shortened V by 1 base and J by 4 bases, and 13 bases separated the two germline ends. The CDR3 DNA reads as TGCGCCAGCAGCCAAGGTCCCCAGAGTGGCACCGGGGAGCTGTTTTTT. It is translated as CASSQGPQSGTGELFF.

This sequence joins TRBV5-1 and TRBJ1-1; D is ambiguous. V lost 6 bases and J 7 bases, leaving 16 bases between the germline ends. The CDR3 has 13 amino acids. Germline V gives CDR1 SGHRS, CDR2 YFSETQ. The CDR3 region is CASTPSGQSEAFF. The CDR3, as DNA: TGCGCCAGCACCCCCAGCGGGCAGAGTGAAGCTTTCTTT.